What follows describes a single TCR beta chain. Its antigen is unknown. Base qualities are missing; no much larger clone stands one base away. The sample originates from a study of graft-versus-host responses after intestinal transplantation (dated by TCRdb to about 2021). About the full investigation: The transplants that recipients got were multivisceral, liver-intestinal, or isolated intestinal. A peak of at least 4% donor T cells among recipient peripheral blood mononuclear cells was the definition used for donor T cell macrochimerism. Alloreactive clones were identified by sequencing pre-transplant mixed lymphocyte reaction products and comparing these products with unstimulated pre-transplant donor and recipient T cells. Bulk TCR-beta CDR3 sequencing was used to track graft-versus-host and host-versus-graft alloreactive T cell clones in the graft, circulation and bone marrow after intestinal transplantation. Rather than going through the commercial service, samples from a few later patients were sequenced in-house on an Illumina MiSeq and processed with MiXCR. The cohort enrolled 24 intestinal transplant recipients, one of whom was a retransplant, and a few patients without pretransplant specimens were excluded. All recipients received anti-thymocyte globulin induction followed by maintenance tacrolimus and steroids for approximately 3 years. Findings and caveats that apply to the study as a whole: Conclusions were limited by the relatively low number and heterogeneity of intestinal transplant patients. Patients with donor T cell macrochimerism had high GvH to HvG T cell clonal ratios in their allografts. Peak levels of circulating GvH clones were associated with declines in HvG clones early after transplant. GvH clones were found in recipient bone marrow, and some of the GvH clones appeared earlier in ileal mucosa or blood, which is consistent with an intestinal mucosal origin.

The time point label of this sample denotes: cells obtained before transplantation from donor or recipient. CD3+CD4+ and CD3+CD8+ populations were FACS-sorted from unstimulated pre-transplant donor and recipient cells taken from spleen or lymph nodes. Library creation used the immunoSEQ multiplex PCR assay. For most patients, genomic DNA was isolated with the Qiagen DNeasy Blood and Tissue Kit and sent frozen to Adaptive Biotechnologies for TCR sequencing. For most patients, high-throughput TCR-beta CDR3 sequencing of genomic DNA was performed by Adaptive Biotechnologies. The authors' pipeline ran thus. Adaptive's ImmunoSEQ software was the source of the TCR sequencing data for fewer than 20 patients, while three other patients were processed with MiXCR and VDJtools. To correct CD4 versus CD8 sorting errors, any sequence found in both subsets at a frequency ratio below 5:1 was removed. CDR3 nucleotide sequences shared between donor and recipient were removed because their origin could not be assigned. To count as alloreactive, a clone needed at least 2-fold expansion over unstimulated cells and a minimum CFSE-low frequency of 0.002% (template counts) or 0.001% (read counts). A clone was considered mappable if detected in the sequenced pre-transplant spleen, lymph node, or MLR CFSE-low populations of the donor or recipient. The cumulative frequency of alloreactive clones was calculated as a percentage of all sequences, weighted by copy number. TCRdb holds this immuneACCESS table with in-frame rearrangements only. Some clones are missing; in checked studies, unresolved V genes explain under half, and the rest has no known cause. The V and J calls and the clone size are those of that table, but D and trimming were determined from the DNA. In all, the sample holds about 88,000 clones, and around 90% of those were seen once. The leading ten clones occupy approximately 0.33% of the sample.

This sequence was found in a human donor who was the organ donor for an intestinal transplant. The sample here was unstimulated CD4+ T cells sorted from spleen or lymph node cells, taken before transplant.

CDR3 loop: CASSLPGSSFQETSTDTQYF. Here is the DNA: TGTGCCAGCAGCTTACCGGGGAGTAGCTTCCAAGAAACTAGCACAGATACGCAGTATTTT. The chain employs TRBV7-3 and TRBJ2-3, and perhaps TRBD2 as D gene, on 5 matching bases. The CDR3 measures 20 amino acids from cysteine to phenylalanine. CDR3 DNA only is kept here, 60 bases in frame from base 1. Trimming removed 2 bases from V and 0 bases from J, leaving 24 bases between the germline ends. The germline V gene provides CDR1 SGHTA and CDR2 FQGTGA.